This paragraph reports one T cell receptor beta chain. The antigen remains undetermined. The data were taken from a study of cytomegalovirus exposure and HLA in healthy donors. Across the whole study: Tens of millions of unique TCRs from HLA-typed donors made up an early data release.

CDR1 and CDR2 (germline): SGHTA, FQGNSA. This CDR3 region has 14 residues. V was pared by 2 bases and J by 8 bases, with 12 bases between. The primer mix had 60 Vbeta and 13 Jbeta primers. Method: immunoSEQ multiplex PCR; TCRdb's copy keeps in-frame clones and lacks some. The sample has around 200,000 clones, approximately 80% seen once. Study-level results: Later analysis associated a missense DCLRE1C variant with TCR beta V- and J-gene trimming.

The clonotype was recovered from a woman in her forties in good health and CMV-seronegative. The material sequenced was PBMCs. The chain recombines TRBV7-2 with TRBJ2-2; D is possibly TRBD2 (5 bases). The CDR3 loop reads CASSLSGFRGELFF. The CDR3 DNA follows: TGTGCCAGCAGCTTAAGCGGATTTCGAGGGGAGCTGTTTTTT.